The 14 T cell receptor beta chains reported below all come from one sample, sequenced in a study of OX40 agonist ivuxolimab in advanced cancers. Measured with immunoSEQ multiplex PCR; TCRdb has only the in-frame clones, and not every one. The table includes some 60,000 clones, about nine tenths detected once. Sequencing was performed on CD4+ or CD8+ T cells sorted from blood, taken in a trial of the OX40 agonist ivuxolimab. The receptors shown here come from an adult with an advanced solid tumor such as melanoma, head and neck, liver or kidney cancer.

CDR3 nucleotides: TGTGCCAGCAGCCAACGGACACAGAGCTCTGGGGCCAACGTCCTGACTTTC. Its translation: CASSQRTQSSGANVLTF. The chain combines TRBV4-2 with TRBJ2-6, with D possibly TRBD1 on 5 matching bases. V lost 2 bases and J lost 0, with 11 bases in between. Germline CDR1 and CDR2: LGHNA and YNFKEQ. CDR3 length: 17 amino acids.

This clone was observed many times. The chain is built from TRBV4-1 and TRBJ1-1; D may be TRBD1 (5 bases). CDR3 length equals 14 residues. Trimming stripped 3 bases from V and 0 bases from J, with 8 bases between. CDR1 MGHRA and CDR2 YSYEKL come from the germline V gene. CDR3 amino acids: CASSQGPMNTEAFF. The CDR3 bases are TGCGCCAGCAGCCAGGGGCCGATGAACACTGAAGCTTTCTTT.

The chain uses TRBV2 and TRBJ2-3; TRBD2 might be the D (6 bases). With 4 bases removed from V and 1 base from J, the gap between germline ends came to 15 bases. The length of the CDR3 is 16 residues. Germline assignment: CDR1 SNHLY and CDR2 FYNNEI. CDR3 region: CASSGLGGLGTDTQYF. The DNA for the CDR3 is TGTGCCAGCAGTGGTTTAGGAGGGCTGGGCACAGATACGCAGTATTTT.

The rearrangement uses TRBV6-6 and TRBJ2-7; TRBD1 agrees at 11 bases. Trimming cost V 0 bases and J 3 bases; bases outside gene matches: 1. Germline CDR1 reads MNHNY; CDR2 reads SVGAGI (reference sequence). This CDR3 is 15 amino acids long. The CDR3 DNA follows: TGTGCCAGCAGTTACTCCGGGACAGGGGGCTACGAGCAGTACTTC. Encoded protein: CASSYSGTGGYEQYF.

V and J are TRBV6-6 and TRBJ2-7, with unresolved D. Per the germline V gene, CDR1 is MNHNY and CDR2 is SVGAGI (reference sequence). The CDR3 is 14 residues long. Trimming removed 6 bases from V and 9 bases from J, with 21 bases in between. The chain's CDR3 is CASRRTPSASGQYF. The DNA of the CDR3 is TGTGCCAGCAGACGCACCCCTAGTGCATCCGGGCAGTACTTC.

V is TRBV6-5 and J is TRBJ2-7, with D perhaps given as TRBD1 or TRBD2 (5 bases each). Germline lookup yields CDR1 MNHEY and CDR2 SVGAGI. The CDR3 spans 15 residues. V gave up 4 bases and J gave up 0 bases, with 13 bases separating them. The CDR3 nucleotides read TGTGCCAGCAGTTCCTCGGGACCCCTCTCCTACGAGCAGTACTTC. It is translated as CASSSSGPLSYEQYF.

The chain links TRBV7-6 to TRBJ2-1; TRBD2 matches 8 bases. This CDR3 spans 15 amino acids. CDR1 and CDR2 (germline): SGHVS, FNYEAQ. Trimming at V came to 7 bases and at J to 8 bases, leaving 13 bases not matched to a gene. CDR3 sequence reads: CASTFGGGRSDEQFF. The CDR3 nucleotides are TGTGCCAGCACCTTCGGGGGGGGGAGATCCGATGAGCAGTTCTTC.

This chain links TRBV27 with TRBJ1-1; 10 nucleotides line up with TRBD1. Trimming removed 5 bases from V and 3 bases from J; junction bases left unmatched: 3. The CDR3 totals 14 residues. Germline CDR1 reads MNHEY; CDR2 reads SMNVEV (reference sequence). CDR3 nucleotides: TGTGCCAGCAGTCGACAGGGGGCGTACACTGAAGCTTTCTTT. It specifies CASSRQGAYTEAFF.

The rearrangement joins TRBV7-8 to TRBJ2-7, with TRBD1 identical over 7 bases. This CDR3 contains 16 residues. Germline CDR1 reads SGHVS; CDR2 reads FQNEAQ. V dropped 5 bases and J dropped 3; count of bases not matched to a gene: 13. For the CDR3, the DNA is TGTGCCAGCAGCCTAGGGGTCGGGACAGTGTACTACGAGCAGTACTTC. Protein: CASSLGVGTVYYEQYF. Complete variable domain (other parts from reference TRBV7-8 and TRBJ2-7): GAGVSQSPRYKVAKRGQDVALRCDPISGHVSLFWYQQALGQGPEFLTYFQNEAQLDKSGLPSDRFFAERPEGSVSTLKIQRTQQEDSAVYLCASSLGVGTVYYEQYFGPGTRLTVT.

The chain links TRBV5-5 to TRBJ1-1, with D perhaps matching TRBD1 (5 bases). The CDR3 is made up of 14 amino acids. CDR1 and CDR2 (germline): SGHKS, YYEKEE (reference sequence). The V and J ends lost 4 bases and 0 bases respectively, with 10 bases between them. The CDR3 DNA sequence: TGTGCCAGCAGCCCGAAGGGGATGAACACTGAAGCTTTCTTT. Translation gives CASSPKGMNTEAFF.

A single count supports this clone. The V gene is TRBV7-9, the J gene TRBJ2-1; TRBD2 agrees at 9 bases. Per germline, CDR1 SEHNR and CDR2 FQNEAQ (reference sequence). The V segment lost 8 bases and the J segment 5 bases; nucleotides outside the gene matches: 4. This CDR3 is built from 13 residues. This CDR3 is CASVLAGNNEQFF. The DNA of the CDR3 is TGTGCCAGCGTCCTAGCGGGAAACAATGAGCAGTTCTTC.

The chain couples TRBV4-1 to TRBJ2-1, with unresolved D. The CDR3 consists of 15 residues. The germline gives CDR1 MGHRA, CDR2 YSYEKL. V shed 6 bases and J shed 5 bases, with 17 bases lying between them. This CDR3 is CASRIQGISNNEQFF. The CDR3 bases are TGCGCCAGCAGGATTCAAGGGATCTCAAACAATGAGCAGTTCTTC.

Here the CDR3 reads CASSLAGTGFQDTQYF. In DNA form, the CDR3 reads TGCGCCAGCAGCTTGGCTGGGACAGGGTTTCAAGATACGCAGTATTTT. This chain joins TRBV5-1 and TRBJ2-3; 9 nucleotides match TRBD1. V shed 0 bases, J shed 5 bases, and the junction held 7 bases outside the gene matches. The CDR3 totals 16 residues. Germline CDR1 is SGHRS and CDR2 is YFSETQ.

V is TRBV10-1 and J is TRBJ2-1, with TRBD2 as a possible D gene (5 bases). This CDR3 region has 14 residues. V was cut by 4 bases and J by 1 base, with 8 bases left in between. Looked up from germline, CDR1 is WNHNN and CDR2 is SYGVQD (reference sequence). In nucleotides, the CDR3 is TGCGCCAGCAGTGGACGGGAATCCTACAATGAGCAGTTCTTC. Protein sequence: CASSGRESYNEQFF.